Below are 18 T cell receptor beta chains sequenced from a single sample in a study of T cells in Graves' hyperthyroidism and ophthalmopathy (dated by TCRdb to between 2018 and 2021). Libraries came from multiplex PCR. These reads were obtained on an Illumina HiSeq 2000. TCR beta CDR3 regions were amplified from RNA transcripts. The first round of RT-PCR for the TCR CDR3 was performed with the HTBI primer set and the Qiagen OneStep RT-PCR kit. The public reads were run again by TCRdb, first through fastp at Q25 and then through MiXCR, and only productive beta chains were kept. Merged by CDR3 protein, the rows form single entries marked with the most common genes and DNA. Present in this sample are around 340,000 distinct CDR3 sequences, 20% to 25% of which were seen just once. The ten biggest clones cover around half of the sample. Sequenced sample: blood. These receptor sequences come from a woman aged 45-65 years with Graves' hyperthyroidism.

This clonotype was observed a few times. V usage is TRBV2 and J usage is TRBJ1-5; 10 bases line up with TRBD1. The CDR3 loop spans 15 amino acids. V trimming: 6 bases; J trimming: 6 bases; junction bases outside the gene matches: 8. Germline values: CDR1 SNHLY, CDR2 FYNNEI. The CDR3 DNA is TGTGCCAGCAGAGAGACAGGGGGCGCGTCTCAGCCCCAGCATTTT. Its protein is CASRETGGASQPQHF.

Only a few counts were recorded for this clonotype. The chain is built from TRBV7-2 and TRBJ2-3, with 10 bases fitting TRBD2. Germline CDR1 is SGHTA and CDR2 is FQGNSA. V dropped 1 base and J dropped 6; count of bases not matched to a gene: 4. The CDR3 is 15 amino acids. CDR3 coding DNA: TGTGCCAGCAGCTTAGTAGCGGGGGGCTGGGATACGCAGTATTTT. Its protein product is CASSLVAGGWDTQYF.

This clonotype was found many times. The genes are TRBV11-2 and TRBJ2-3, with a possible D match to TRBD1 (5 bases). The CDR3 is 12 residues long. The V end was cut by 6 bases, the J end by 2 bases, with 6 bases between. Germline assignment: CDR1 SGHAT and CDR2 FQNNGV. This CDR3 reads CASRGATDTQYF. The CDR3 nucleotides read TGTGCCAGCAGAGGGGCCACAGATACGCAGTATTTT.

Worth noting for this clonotype: One end of the junction does not line up with germline, which may come from a read error. The CDR3, as DNA: TGTGCTAGCAGCTCCGGGGGGGGGCTTACGTTAGAGACCCAGTACTTC. Its translation is CASSSGGGLTLETQYF. The chain combines TRBV7-7 with TRBJ2-5, with 8 positions matching TRBD2. The CDR3 runs 16 residues. The germline gives CDR1 SSHAT, CDR2 FNYEAQ (reference sequence).

Many counts were recorded for this clonotype. This sequence joins TRBV6-5 and TRBJ1-1, with TRBD1 as a possible D gene (5 bases). The germline V gene has CDR1 MNHEY and CDR2 SVGAGI. The ends were cut back, 0 bases at V and 8 bases at J, with 13 bases in the middle. CDR3 length equals 14 residues. CDR3 sequence reads: CASSYSWGDMEAFF. The DNA for the CDR3 is TGTGCCAGCAGTTACTCGTGGGGGGATATGGAAGCTTTCTTT.

Notes on this clonotype: A much larger clonotype is one base distant, so this may be a read error. The V and J genes are TRBV20-1 and TRBJ2-3; a weak D match, TRBD2 (6 bases). The germline CDR1 and CDR2 sequences are DFQATT and SNEGSKA (reference sequence). Trimming left V 1 base short and J 0 bases short, with 20 bases between. The CDR3 consists of 18 residues. CDR3 nucleotides: TGCAGTGCTAGAGGTCAAGGTCGGACTATAGCTAGCACAGATACGCAGTATTTT. Amino acid sequence: CSARGQGRTIASTDTQYF.

This clonotype showed up many times. The CDR3 nucleotides read TGCGCCAGCAGCTCCTCGACTAGCGGGTTTAGCACAGATACGCAGTATTTT. It specifies CASSSSTSGFSTDTQYF. This rearrangement joins TRBV5-1 to TRBJ2-3; 10 bases line up with TRBD2. The CDR3 has 17 amino acids. After removal of 3 bases from V and 0 bases from J, the junction contained 7 bases not matched to a gene. The germline V gene encodes CDR1 SGHRS and CDR2 YFSETQ.

This clonotype occurred a few times. This chain connects TRBV30 to TRBJ1-5, with D unresolved. Germline lookup yields CDR1 GTSNPN and CDR2 SVGIG (reference sequence). The CDR3 loop spans 14 amino acids. Trimming removed 2 bases from V and 3 bases from J, with 11 bases in between. The CDR3 DNA reads as TGTGCCTGGAGTCCCCATTTAAACAATCAGCCCCAGCATTTT. This translates into CAWSPHLNNQPQHF.

In this sample, this clonotype turned up many times. The chain couples TRBV2 to TRBJ2-7; D might be TRBD2 (5 bases). Germline V gene lookup returns CDR1 SNHLY and CDR2 FYNNEI. The CDR3 runs to 14 residues. V lost 6 bases, J lost 0 bases, and 12 bases lay in between. The CDR3 nucleotides read TGTGCCAGCAGGTGGGGTGGGAGCTCCTACGAGCAGTACTTC. Translated: CASRWGGSSYEQYF. Combining the CDR3 with reference TRBV2 and TRBJ2-7 gives the whole variable domain EPEVTQTPSHQVTQMGQEVILRCVPISNHLYFYWYRQILGQKVEFLVSFYNNEISEKSEIFDDQFSVERPDGSNFTLKIRSTKLEDSAMYFCASRWGGSSYEQYFGPGTRLTVT.

This chain connects TRBV20-1 to TRBJ1-2; a weak D match, TRBD1 (6 bases). The CDR3 has 10 amino acids. Germline CDR1 reads DFQATT; CDR2 reads SNEGSKA (reference sequence). V was cut by 5 bases and J by 6 bases, with 7 bases left in between. The DNA of the CDR3 is TGCAGTGCTTACAGGGATGGCTACACCTTC. Translating gives CSAYRDGYTF.

Note on this clonotype: This may be a read error: a much more frequent sequence differs by one nucleotide. The gene calls are TRBV30 and TRBJ2-1, with TRBD1 as a possible D gene (5 bases). The germline gives CDR1 GTSNPN, CDR2 SVGIG (reference sequence). Trimming took off 2 bases at V and 7 bases at J, with 18 bases between the two ends. This CDR3 comprises 15 residues. CDR3 region: CAWSRPPQVLNEQFF. The CDR3 nucleotides read TGTGCCTGGAGTCGACCGCCACAGGTTCTTAATGAGCAGTTCTTC.

This clonotype came up many times. The chain carries TRBV27 and TRBJ1-3; D ambiguous. The length of the CDR3 is 14 residues. Trimming removed 5 bases at V and 1 base at J, with 9 bases between. Germline-derived CDR1 and CDR2 are MNHEY and SMNVEV (reference sequence). CDR3 in DNA: TGTGCCAGCAGTCCTATATCTTCTGGAAACACCATATATTTT. Protein product: CASSPISSGNTIYF.

V and J are TRBV28 and TRBJ1-1, with D tentatively TRBD1 (5 bases). Trimming removed 1 base from V and 1 base from J, with 10 bases in between. Per the germline V gene, CDR1 is MDHEN and CDR2 is SYDVKM. This CDR3 is 15 amino acids long. The CDR3 region is CASSLYGGTNTEAFF. The DNA for the CDR3 is TGTGCCAGCAGTTTATATGGGGGGACGAACACTGAAGCTTTCTTT.

This clonotype was recorded many times. This chain joins TRBV6-1 and TRBJ1-4; D is unclear. The length of the CDR3 is 13 residues. Germline V gene sequence: CDR1 MNHNS, CDR2 SASEGT. V gave up 8 bases and J gave up 8 bases, with 15 bases separating them. CDR3 DNA: TGTGCCAGCTCCGGCAACATGGGAGAAAAACTGTTTTTT. Translation: CASSGNMGEKLFF.

The V call is TRBV30, the J call TRBJ2-5, with 12 bases aligning to TRBD1. J lost 5 bases, V lost 4 bases, and 8 bases had no gene match. Germline assignment: CDR1 GTSNPN and CDR2 SVGIG (reference sequence). CDR3 size: 15 residues. The DNA of the CDR3 is TGTGCCTGGAAGACCGGGACAGGGGGCGCTGAGACCCAGTACTTC. Translating it yields CAWKTGTGGAETQYF.

The chain joins TRBV10-3 to TRBJ1-4; D perhaps matches TRBD1 (6 bases). This CDR3 has 16 residues. V was pared by 7 bases and J by 4 bases, with 19 bases between. Germline V gives CDR1 ENHRY, CDR2 SYGVKD. The CDR3 nucleotides read TGTGCCATCACCCTGGACAGACCAACCGATAATGAAAAACTGTTTTTT. It codes for CAITLDRPTDNEKLFF.

The chain joins TRBV19 to TRBJ1-6; D ambiguous. Germline V gene lookup returns CDR1 LNHDA and CDR2 SQIVND (reference sequence). CDR3 length equals 16 residues. Trimming removed 8 bases at V and 7 bases at J, with 21 bases between. CDR3 region: CASGKTRASGNSPLHF. DNA for the CDR3: TGTGCCAGTGGCAAAACACGCGCGTCGGGAAATTCACCCCTCCACTTT. The complete variable domain, with remaining parts taken from reference TRBV19 and TRBJ1-6, reads DGGITQSPKYLFRKEGQNVTLSCEQNLNHDAMYWYRQDPGQGLRLIYYSQIVNDFQKGDIAEGYSVSREKKESFPLTVTSAQKNPTAFYLCASGKTRASGNSPLHFGNGTRLTVT.

The chain joins TRBV7-9 to TRBJ2-6; maybe TRBD1 (5 bases). V was clipped by 6 bases and J by 0 bases, with 18 bases between them. Germline-derived CDR1 and CDR2 are SEHNR and FQNEAQ (reference sequence). This CDR3 has 18 amino acids. The CDR3 DNA is TGTGCCAGCAGAATTGACAGCAAAACAAGCTCTGGGGCCAACGTCCTGACTTTC. It translates to CASRIDSKTSSGANVLTF.